Following are 11 T cell receptor beta chains from one sample sequenced in a study of sequential checkpoint blockade in melanoma. Produced via immunoSEQ multiplex PCR; TCRdb's table is partial and in-frame only. The sample has 10,000 to 15,000 clones, 20% to 25% seen once. Treatment: randomized to nivolumab then ipilimumab (arm A) or the reverse (arm B). Material: tumor tissue (inferred from file names), obtained from a patient given nivolumab and ipilimumab in sequence. The receptors here all came from a human donor with melanoma.

This clone has a handful of counts. The gene calls are TRBV7-7 and TRBJ2-7; no definite D call. Per germline, CDR1 SSHAT and CDR2 FNYEAQ (reference sequence). V was clipped by 3 bases and J by 0 bases, with 9 bases between them. The CDR3 loop spans 14 amino acids. The CDR3 region is CASSLAGSSYEQYF. As DNA, the CDR3 is TGTGCCAGCAGCTTGGCTGGCAGCTCCTACGAGCAGTACTTC. The whole variable domain, remainder taken from reference TRBV7-7 and TRBJ2-7, is GAGVSQSPRYKVTKRGQDVTLRCDPISSHATLYWYQQALGQGPEFLTYFNYEAQPDKSGLPSDRFSAERPEGSISTLTIQRTEQRDSAMYRCASSLAGSSYEQYFGPGTRLTVT.

This clone came up a few times. This sequence joins TRBV6-8 and TRBJ2-3, with 11 bases fitting TRBD2. Looked up from germline, CDR1 is MNHGY and CDR2 is SAAAGT. The trim removed 5 bases at V and 6 bases at J, leaving 7 bases unmatched. CDR3 length equals 15 residues. The CDR3 DNA follows: TGTGCCAGCAGTCACCTAGCGGGGGGCGCGGATACGCAGTATTTT. This encodes CASSHLAGGADTQYF.

In its sample, this clone was seen a few times. The rearrangement links TRBV11-3 to TRBJ2-7, with 7 nucleotides matching TRBD1. This CDR3 contains 17 residues. With 1 base clipped from V and 3 bases from J, the junction kept 12 bases outside the gene matches. Germline CDR1 reads SGHNT; CDR2 reads YENEEA. CDR3: CASSLGLRDSASYEQYF. The CDR3 bases are TGTGCCAGCAGCTTAGGACTGAGGGACAGTGCCAGCTACGAGCAGTACTTC.

This clone was counted between two and nine times. Written as DNA, the CDR3 is TGTGCCAGCAGGGGGCCCGCCGGGACTAGCGGCCACGAGCAGTACTTC. It encodes CASRGPAGTSGHEQYF. The rearrangement links TRBV6-8 to TRBJ2-7; 11 bases line up with TRBD2. V was pared by 6 bases and J by 5 bases, with 12 bases of the junction left unmatched. This CDR3 region has 16 residues. The germline V gene has CDR1 MNHGY and CDR2 SAAAGT.

This clone was detected only a few times. The chain joins TRBV30 to TRBJ1-5; D possibly corresponds to TRBD1 (6 bases). The germline gives CDR1 GTSNPN, CDR2 SVGIG (reference sequence). This CDR3 is built from 16 residues. V was shortened by 1 base and J by 1 base, with 14 bases between the two germline ends. The DNA of the CDR3 is TGTGCCTGGAGTGGAGTGGGGGGCCTAAGCAATCAGCCCCAGCATTTT. Protein: CAWSGVGGLSNQPQHF.

The rearrangement uses TRBV5-1 and TRBJ1-2; unclear D gene. V was trimmed by 3 bases and J by 3 bases, leaving 12 bases between them. The CDR3 is 14 amino acids. Looked up from germline, CDR1 is SGHRS and CDR2 is YFSETQ. DNA of the CDR3: TGCGCCAGCAGCTCACAGCCCCCGGACTATGGCTACACCTTC. Translating gives CASSSQPPDYGYTF.

By share, this clone counts as medium-sized. The chain links TRBV6-8 to TRBJ2-3, with 9 bases fitting TRBD2. Trimming cost V 4 bases and J 1 base; bases outside gene matches: 3. From germline, CDR1 is MNHGY and CDR2 SAAAGT. The CDR3 is made up of 15 amino acids. DNA for the CDR3: TGTGCCAGCAGTTTCCGGACTAGCGGCACAGATACGCAGTATTTT. Its translation is CASSFRTSGTDTQYF.

The chain combines TRBV11-3 with TRBJ1-4, with TRBD1 matching over 9 bases. This CDR3 is 15 amino acids long. CDR1 and CDR2 (germline): SGHNT, YENEEA. V trimming: 5 bases; J trimming: 7 bases; junction bases outside the gene matches: 8. This chain's CDR3 is CASSPQQGAVEKLFF. In DNA form, the CDR3 reads TGTGCCAGCAGCCCACAACAGGGGGCGGTTGAAAAACTGTTTTTT.

This clone was seen a handful of times. The chain has TRBV11-3 and TRBJ1-5; D not certain. V was pared by 4 bases and J by 4 bases, with 17 bases between. The length of the CDR3 is 16 residues. Germline CDR1 and CDR2: SGHNT and YENEEA. Here the CDR3 DNA reads TGTGCCAGCAGCTCGGTCCCGCGTGGAACGAATCAGCCCCAGCATTTT. Its protein product is CASSSVPRGTNQPQHF.

The rearrangement joins TRBV19 to TRBJ2-1, with 7 bases fitting TRBD2. Germline CDR1 and CDR2: LNHDA and SQIVND (reference sequence). V lost 2 bases to trimming and J lost 4 bases; unmatched junction nucleotides: 8. This CDR3 spans 16 amino acids. The CDR3 nucleotides read TGTGCCAGTAGTATATACTCTAGCGGAGCTTACAATGAGCAGTTCTTC. Translating it yields CASSIYSSGAYNEQFF.

The chain is built from TRBV2 and TRBJ2-5; TRBD2 aligns across 8 bases. With 2 bases clipped from V and 4 bases from J, the junction kept 9 bases outside the gene matches. This CDR3 has 16 amino acids. Germline lookup yields CDR1 SNHLY and CDR2 FYNNEI. For the CDR3, the DNA is TGTGCCAGCAGTGAAAACGAAGCGGGAGTCTCAGAGACCCAGTACTTC. Protein: CASSENEAGVSETQYF.